The clone carrying this TCR beta chain was found a few times. Its matching antigen is unknown. This sample is part of a study of molecular identifiers for immune sequencing clone quantification. Whole-study results and caveats: Clones above 20 RNA copies contained over 98% of effector molecules and under 1% of naive molecules.

Germline assignment: CDR1 MNHEY and CDR2 SMNVEV (reference sequence). V gave up 8 bases and J gave up 4 bases, with 21 bases separating them. The CDR3 consists of 16 residues. TCRdb reprocessed the PCR reads via MiXCR and lists one record per CDR3 protein. The sample holds approximately 630,000 distinct CDR3 sequences, about 25% seen once. This clonotype was sampled from a human donor in good health. Some libraries in this study had Jurkat cell RNA spiked in. V gene TRBV27 combines with J gene TRBJ2-1, with a weak D call TRBD1 (6 bases). The material sequenced was naive CD8+ T cells from blood, with Jurkat cell RNA spiked in. The subset denotes: FACS-sorted CD8+CD4-CCR7+CD45RA+ naive T cells. This CDR3 reads CASYGSVTGRYNEQFF. CDR3 bases: TGTGCCAGCTATGGATCCGTGACAGGAAGGTACAATGAGCAGTTCTTC.